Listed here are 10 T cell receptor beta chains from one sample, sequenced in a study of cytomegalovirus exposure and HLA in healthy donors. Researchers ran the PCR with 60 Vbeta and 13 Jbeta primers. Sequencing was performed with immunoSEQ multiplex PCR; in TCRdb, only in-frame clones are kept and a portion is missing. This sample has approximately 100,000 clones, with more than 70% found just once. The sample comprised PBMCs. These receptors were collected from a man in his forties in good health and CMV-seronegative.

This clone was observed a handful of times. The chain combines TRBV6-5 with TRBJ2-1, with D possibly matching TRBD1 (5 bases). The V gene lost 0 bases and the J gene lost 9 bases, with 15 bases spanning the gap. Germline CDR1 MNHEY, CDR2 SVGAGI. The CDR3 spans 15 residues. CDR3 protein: CASSYSPWGTGEQFF. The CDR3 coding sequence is TGTGCCAGCAGTTACTCCCCGTGGGGAACAGGTGAGCAGTTCTTC.

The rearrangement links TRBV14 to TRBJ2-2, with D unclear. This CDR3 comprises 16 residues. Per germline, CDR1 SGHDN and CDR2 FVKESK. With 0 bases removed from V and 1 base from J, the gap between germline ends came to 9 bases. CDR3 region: CASSQEAAKNTGELFF. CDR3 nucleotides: TGTGCCAGCAGCCAAGAGGCAGCGAAGAACACCGGGGAGCTGTTTTTT.

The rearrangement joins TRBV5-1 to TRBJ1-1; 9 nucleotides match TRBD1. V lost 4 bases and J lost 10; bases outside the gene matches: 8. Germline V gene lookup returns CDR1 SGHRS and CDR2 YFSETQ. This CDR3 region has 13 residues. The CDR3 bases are TGCGCCAGCAGCACCCGGACAGGGGATTCAGCTTTCTTT. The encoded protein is CASSTRTGDSAFF. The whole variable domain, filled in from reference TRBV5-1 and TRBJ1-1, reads KAGVTQTPRYLIKTRGQQVTLSCSPISGHRSVSWYQQTPGQGLQFLFEYFSETQRNKGNFPGRFSGRQFSNSRSEMNVSTLELGDSALYLCASSTRTGDSAFFGQGTRLTVV.

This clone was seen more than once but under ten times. In DNA form, the CDR3 reads TGTGCCAGTAATCAAGTAGCGGGGGGGCGGAACATTCAGTACTTC. Protein product: CASNQVAGGRNIQYF. This chain connects TRBV19 to TRBJ2-4, with 11 bases lining up with TRBD2. This CDR3 is built from 15 residues. Germline V lookup: CDR1 LNHDA, CDR2 SQIVND (reference sequence). V lost 7 bases, J lost 7 bases, and 9 bases stayed unmatched.

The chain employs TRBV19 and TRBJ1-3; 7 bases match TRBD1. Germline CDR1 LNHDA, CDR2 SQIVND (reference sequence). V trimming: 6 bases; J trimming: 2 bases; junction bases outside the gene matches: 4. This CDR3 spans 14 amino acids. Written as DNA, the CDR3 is TGTGCCAGTAGAAAAGACAGGGCTGGAAACACCATATATTTT. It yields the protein CASRKDRAGNTIYF.

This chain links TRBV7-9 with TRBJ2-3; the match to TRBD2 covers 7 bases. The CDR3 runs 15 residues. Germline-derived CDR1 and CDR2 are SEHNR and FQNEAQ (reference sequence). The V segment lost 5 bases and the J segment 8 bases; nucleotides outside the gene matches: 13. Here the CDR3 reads CASSPEGNWGGTQYF. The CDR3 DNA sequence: TGTGCCAGCAGCCCCGAGGGGAACTGGGGGGGTACGCAGTATTTT.

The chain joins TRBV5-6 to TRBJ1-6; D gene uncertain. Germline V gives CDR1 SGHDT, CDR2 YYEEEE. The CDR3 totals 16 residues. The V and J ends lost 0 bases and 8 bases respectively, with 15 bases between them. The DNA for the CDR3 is TGTGCCAGCAGCTTGGAGGCCGGGGTAGGTTATTCACCCCTCCACTTT. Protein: CASSLEAGVGYSPLHF.

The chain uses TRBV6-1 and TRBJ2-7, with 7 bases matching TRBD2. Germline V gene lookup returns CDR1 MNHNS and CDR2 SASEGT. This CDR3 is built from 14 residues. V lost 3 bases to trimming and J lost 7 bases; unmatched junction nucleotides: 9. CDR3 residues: CASSDPSGLREQYF. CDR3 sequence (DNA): TGTGCCAGCAGTGACCCTAGCGGACTGAGGGAGCAGTACTTC.

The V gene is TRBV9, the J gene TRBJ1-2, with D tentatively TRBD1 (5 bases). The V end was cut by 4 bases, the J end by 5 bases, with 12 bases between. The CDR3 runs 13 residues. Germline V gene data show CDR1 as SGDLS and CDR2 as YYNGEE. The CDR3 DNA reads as TGTGCCAGCAGCCCCCAGGAGGGGTATGGCTACACCTTC. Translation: CASSPQEGYGYTF. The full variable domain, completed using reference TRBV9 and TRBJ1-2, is DSGVTQTPKHLITATGQRVTLRCSPRSGDLSVYWYQQSLDQGLQFLIQYYNGEERAKGNILERFSAQQFPDLHSELNLSSLELGDSALYFCASSPQEGYGYTFGSGTRLTVV.

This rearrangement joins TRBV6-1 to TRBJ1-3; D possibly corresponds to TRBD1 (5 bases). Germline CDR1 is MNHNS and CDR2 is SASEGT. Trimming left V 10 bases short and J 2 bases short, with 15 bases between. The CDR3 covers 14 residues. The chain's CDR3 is CATREFRAGNTIYF. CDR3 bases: TGTGCCACTCGAGAATTCAGGGCTGGAAACACCATATATTTT.